Below are 10 T cell receptor beta chains sequenced from a single sample in a study of response to subunit inactivated influenza vaccine. TCRdb itself ran the RT-PCR reads through MiXCR, one entry per CDR3 protein. This table holds about 700,000 distinct CDR3 sequences, 14% found once. The sample consisted of PBMCs from blood, taken roughly 15 days before vaccination. The receptors were sampled from a man aged 50-59 years who received an inactivated influenza vaccine.

This clonotype was observed a handful of times. This chain links TRBV6-2 or TRBV6-3 with TRBJ2-7; D call uncertain. Trimming pared 2 bases from V and 3 bases from J, leaving 14 bases between. From germline, CDR1 is MNHEY and CDR2 SVGEGT. The CDR3 extends over 15 amino acids. In DNA, the CDR3 is TGTGCCAGCAGTTACAGCTTGGACGCAGGCTACGAGCAGTACTTC. This codes for CASSYSLDAGYEQYF.

The V and J genes are TRBV20-1 and TRBJ1-5; D possibly corresponds to TRBD1 (6 bases). Trimming shortened V by 3 bases and J by 3 bases, and 12 bases separated the two germline ends. Germline values: CDR1 DFQATT, CDR2 SNEGSKA (reference sequence). The CDR3 runs 14 residues. The CDR3 here is CSASRGPPNQPQHF. The CDR3 nucleotides are TGCAGTGCTAGCCGGGGGCCCCCCAATCAGCCCCAGCATTTT.

This chain joins TRBV6-2 or TRBV6-3 and TRBJ1-1; D possibly corresponds to TRBD1 (5 bases). The germline V gene has CDR1 MNHEY and CDR2 SVGEGT. Trimming took 7 bases from V and 6 from J, leaving 24 bases between them. This CDR3 has 16 amino acids. Here the CDR3 DNA reads TGTGCCAGCACCAAGACGGGGCTGCCGGGAAGGGCTGAAGCTTTCTTT. As protein: CASTKTGLPGRAEAFF.

This clonotype occurred a few times. The J gene is TRBJ2-2, the V gene TRBV6-1; 10 bases align to TRBD1. In germline, CDR1 is MNHNS, CDR2 SASEGT. The J segment lost 5 bases and the V segment lost 8 bases, leaving 14 bases of the junction unmatched. The CDR3 length is 17 residues. The CDR3 DNA reads TGTGCCAGCCGCCGCCCGCCGACAGGGGGCGTAACCGGGGAGCTGTTTTTT. Translation: CASRRPPTGGVTGELFF.

This clonotype showed up many times. This chain joins TRBV20-1 and TRBJ2-1; tentative D call: TRBD2 (5 bases). Trimming took off 5 bases at V and 3 bases at J, with 14 bases between the two ends. There are 14 residues in the CDR3. Germline CDR1 DFQATT, CDR2 SNEGSKA (reference sequence). The DNA for the CDR3 is TGCAGTGCTTTAGGGAGTTGGCTCTACAATGAGCAGTTCTTC. Amino acid sequence: CSALGSWLYNEQFF.

As regards this clonotype: A junction end diverges from the germline sequence, so it may reflect a read error. The CDR3: CASSEAGLAGDF. The CDR3 region has the DNA TGTGCCAGCAGTGAAGCGGGACTAGCGGGGGACTTC. J is TRBJ2-5 and V is TRBV2, with TRBD2 matching 14 bases. This CDR3 region has 12 residues. Germline CDR1 is SNHLY and CDR2 is FYNNEI.

The CDR3 sequence: CASSVVGSSYEQYF. CDR3 DNA sequence: TGTGCCAGCAGCGTAGTGGGCAGCTCCTACGAGCAGTACTTC. The chain carries TRBV9 and TRBJ2-7, with D hard to call. The CDR3 contains 14 residues. V dropped 0 bases and J dropped 0 bases, with 7 bases sitting between them. Germline V gene lookup returns CDR1 SGDLS and CDR2 YYNGEE.

V gene TRBV29-1 combines with J gene TRBJ2-7, with no clear D. Deletions cut 4 bases from V and 5 bases from J, with 12 bases between. From germline, CDR1 is SQVTM and CDR2 ANQGSEA. The CDR3 sequence is 12 residues long. CDR3 region: CSVGQLYDEQYF. The CDR3 coding sequence is TGCAGCGTTGGGCAGCTGTACGACGAGCAGTACTTC.

The chain links TRBV7-2 to TRBJ2-3; 8 bases line up with TRBD2. V was pared by 0 bases and J by 7 bases, with 6 bases of the junction left unmatched. Germline V CDR1 and CDR2: SGHTA, FQGNSA. This CDR3 is 15 amino acids long. The CDR3 coding sequence is TGTGCCAGCAGCTTAGCCGGGGGGGCCGGTAATACGCAGTATTTT. This gives the protein CASSLAGGAGNTQYF.

This rearrangement joins TRBV4-2 to TRBJ1-2; the D is unclear. Trimming took off 0 bases at V and 4 bases at J, with 12 bases between the two ends. Germline V gene lookup returns CDR1 LGHNA and CDR2 YNFKEQ. The CDR3 has 15 amino acids. CDR3 DNA: TGTGCCAGCAGCCAAGAGGACGGCGGGAGCTATGGCTACACCTTC. Encoded protein: CASSQEDGGSYGYTF.